Below are 15 T cell receptor beta chains sequenced from a single sample in a study of cytomegalovirus exposure and HLA in healthy donors. Researchers ran the PCR with 60 Vbeta and 13 Jbeta primers. Assay used: immunoSEQ multiplex PCR; TCRdb lists only in-frame clones, some missing. The data hold approximately 140,000 clones, with 80% observed a single time. Sequencing used PBMCs. Every receptor here comes from a male donor in good health and CMV-seronegative.

The chain links TRBV5-6 to TRBJ2-1, with D hard to call. Between the trimmed V and J ends, which lost 1 base and 8 bases, there was a span of 13 bases. The CDR3 is 14 amino acids. Looked up from germline, CDR1 is SGHDT and CDR2 is YYEEEE. The CDR3 reads CASSLPGSSHEQFF. The CDR3 DNA sequence: TGTGCCAGCAGCTTGCCGGGTAGTTCCCATGAGCAGTTCTTC.

The V and J genes are TRBV4-3 and TRBJ1-4, with D possibly being TRBD1 (5 bases). Germline V CDR1 and CDR2: LGHNA, YSLEER. The CDR3 is 14 residues long. V lost 3 bases and J lost 5, with 10 bases in between. This chain's CDR3 is CASSQAQDNEKLFF. The CDR3 nucleotides read TGCGCCAGCAGCCAGGCACAGGACAATGAAAAACTGTTTTTT.

The rearrangement joins TRBV14 to TRBJ2-3, with 7 bases matching TRBD2. This CDR3 has 16 amino acids. Germline V gene lookup returns CDR1 SGHDN and CDR2 FVKESK. V lost 2 bases, J lost 0 bases, and 5 bases stayed unmatched. The CDR3 region has the DNA TGTGCCAGCAGCCAACGGGGAGGGACTAGCACAGATACGCAGTATTTT. Translating gives CASSQRGGTSTDTQYF. The variable domain in full, completed from reference TRBV14 and TRBJ2-3, reads EAGVTQFPSHSVIEKGQTVTLRCDPISGHDNLYWYRRVMGKEIKFLLHFVKESKQDESGMPNNRFLAERTGGTYSTLKVQPAELEDSGVYFCASSQRGGTSTDTQYFGPGTRLTVL.

The chain carries TRBV2 and TRBJ1-1; 7 bases are a match to TRBD1. The CDR3 spans 15 residues. Looked up from germline, CDR1 is SNHLY and CDR2 is FYNNEI. V trimming: 6 bases; J trimming: 1 base; junction bases outside the gene matches: 8. This CDR3 is CASRVQGRGNTEAFF. CDR3 coding DNA: TGTGCCAGCAGGGTACAGGGGAGAGGGAACACTGAAGCTTTCTTT.

The chain has TRBV4-3 and TRBJ2-4; tentative D call: TRBD2 (7 bases). The CDR3 is made up of 18 amino acids. Trimming took off 1 base at V and 3 bases at J, with 19 bases between the two ends. Germline CDR1 and CDR2: LGHNA and YSLEER. This CDR3 is CASSQGFAGGPYKNIQYF. DNA for the CDR3: TGCGCCAGCAGCCAAGGTTTTGCCGGGGGGCCCTACAAAAACATTCAGTACTTC.

V usage is TRBV5-1 and J usage is TRBJ2-2, with D tentatively TRBD1 (7 bases). The CDR3 spans 15 residues. From germline, CDR1 is SGHRS and CDR2 YFSETQ. The V end was cut by 4 bases, the J end by 4 bases, with 14 bases between. CDR3 coding DNA: TGCGCCAGCAGCGGAGGGACAGAGGGCACCGGGGAGCTGTTTTTT. Translating it yields CASSGGTEGTGELFF. Supplemented by reference TRBV5-1 and TRBJ2-2, the full variable domain reads KAGVTQTPRYLIKTRGQQVTLSCSPISGHRSVSWYQQTPGQGLQFLFEYFSETQRNKGNFPGRFSGRQFSNSRSEMNVSTLELGDSALYLCASSGGTEGTGELFFGEGSRLTVL.

The chain has TRBV6-5 and TRBJ2-7, with 8 bases fitting TRBD1. The V gene end was trimmed by 4 bases and the J gene end by 0 bases; junction bases not matched to a gene: 5. CDR3 length equals 15 residues. The germline V gene has CDR1 MNHEY and CDR2 SVGAGI. The CDR3 loop is CASSSPTGGSYEQYF. In nucleotides, the CDR3 is TGTGCCAGCAGTTCCCCAACAGGGGGCTCCTACGAGCAGTACTTC.

This clone was detected once. This chain uses TRBV5-1 with TRBJ1-1; D remains ambiguous. CDR1 and CDR2 from the germline V gene are SGHRS and YFSETQ. V was clipped by 0 bases and J by 4 bases, with 7 bases between them. The CDR3 loop spans 13 amino acids. As DNA, the CDR3 is TGCGCCAGCAGCTTGGAATGGAGCACTGAAGCTTTCTTT. Translation gives CASSLEWSTEAFF.

In this sample, this clone turned up a few times. The chain couples TRBV10-3 to TRBJ1-1, with D possibly TRBD1 on 5 matching bases. The CDR3 has 12 residues. The germline V gene encodes CDR1 ENHRY and CDR2 SYGVKD. Trimming pared 10 bases from V and 1 base from J, leaving 10 bases between. Here the CDR3 reads CATNDRNTEAFF. For the CDR3, the DNA is TGTGCCACGAATGACAGGAACACTGAAGCTTTCTTT.

The rearrangement uses TRBV7-2 and TRBJ1-1; 9 positions agree with TRBD1. Trimming cost V 5 bases and J 5 bases; bases outside gene matches: 6. Per the germline V gene, CDR1 is SGHTA and CDR2 is FQGNSA. The CDR3 covers 14 residues. CDR3 bases: TGTGCCAGCAGCGAGGGGACAGGGTGGACTGAAGCTTTCTTT. Its translation: CASSEGTGWTEAFF.

This clone was recorded a few times. The rearrangement links TRBV4-3 to TRBJ1-1, with TRBD1 matching 7 bases. Germline values: CDR1 LGHNA, CDR2 YSLEER. V was clipped by 0 bases and J by 5 bases; unmatched bases: 6. The CDR3 spans 15 residues. CDR3 DNA sequence: TGCGCCAGCAGCCAAGATAAGAACAGGGGAACTGAAGCTTTCTTT. This sequence encodes CASSQDKNRGTEAFF.

The chain employs TRBV6-4 and TRBJ1-3; unclear D gene. The length of the CDR3 is 14 residues. The ends were cut back, 7 bases at V and 0 bases at J, with 10 bases in the middle. Germline V gene lookup returns CDR1 MRHNA and CDR2 SNTAGT. CDR3 residues: CASKPTSSGNTIYF. CDR3 DNA sequence: TGTGCCAGCAAACCCACAAGCTCTGGAAACACCATATATTTT.

This clone was detected only a few times. This chain connects TRBV4-1 to TRBJ1-2, with D unclear. Germline-derived CDR1 and CDR2 are MGHRA and YSYEKL. This CDR3 contains 14 residues. V was shortened by 0 bases and J by 5 bases, with 10 bases between the two germline ends. Written as DNA, the CDR3 is TGCGCCAGCAGCCAAGAGGGGAGCGGTTATGGCTACACCTTC. Translation: CASSQEGSGYGYTF.

A few counts support this clone. The rearrangement joins TRBV6-1 to TRBJ1-2, with D possibly being TRBD1 (6 bases). CDR1 and CDR2 (germline): MNHNS, SASEGT. V lost 7 bases, J lost 0 bases, and 15 bases lay in between. This CDR3 spans 15 amino acids. Written as DNA, the CDR3 is TGTGCCAGCAACCCGGGACACGGAGCTAACTATGGCTACACCTTC. Its protein is CASNPGHGANYGYTF.

This clone has only one observation. This CDR3 reads CASSQDLTGSYEQYF. CDR3 DNA: TGCGCCAGCAGCCAAGATTTGACAGGCTCCTACGAGCAGTACTTC. This sequence joins TRBV4-1 and TRBJ2-7; TRBD1 is a possible D gene (6 bases). V dropped 0 bases and J dropped 0 bases, with 9 bases sitting between them. Germline assignment: CDR1 MGHRA and CDR2 YSYEKL. This CDR3 comprises 15 residues.